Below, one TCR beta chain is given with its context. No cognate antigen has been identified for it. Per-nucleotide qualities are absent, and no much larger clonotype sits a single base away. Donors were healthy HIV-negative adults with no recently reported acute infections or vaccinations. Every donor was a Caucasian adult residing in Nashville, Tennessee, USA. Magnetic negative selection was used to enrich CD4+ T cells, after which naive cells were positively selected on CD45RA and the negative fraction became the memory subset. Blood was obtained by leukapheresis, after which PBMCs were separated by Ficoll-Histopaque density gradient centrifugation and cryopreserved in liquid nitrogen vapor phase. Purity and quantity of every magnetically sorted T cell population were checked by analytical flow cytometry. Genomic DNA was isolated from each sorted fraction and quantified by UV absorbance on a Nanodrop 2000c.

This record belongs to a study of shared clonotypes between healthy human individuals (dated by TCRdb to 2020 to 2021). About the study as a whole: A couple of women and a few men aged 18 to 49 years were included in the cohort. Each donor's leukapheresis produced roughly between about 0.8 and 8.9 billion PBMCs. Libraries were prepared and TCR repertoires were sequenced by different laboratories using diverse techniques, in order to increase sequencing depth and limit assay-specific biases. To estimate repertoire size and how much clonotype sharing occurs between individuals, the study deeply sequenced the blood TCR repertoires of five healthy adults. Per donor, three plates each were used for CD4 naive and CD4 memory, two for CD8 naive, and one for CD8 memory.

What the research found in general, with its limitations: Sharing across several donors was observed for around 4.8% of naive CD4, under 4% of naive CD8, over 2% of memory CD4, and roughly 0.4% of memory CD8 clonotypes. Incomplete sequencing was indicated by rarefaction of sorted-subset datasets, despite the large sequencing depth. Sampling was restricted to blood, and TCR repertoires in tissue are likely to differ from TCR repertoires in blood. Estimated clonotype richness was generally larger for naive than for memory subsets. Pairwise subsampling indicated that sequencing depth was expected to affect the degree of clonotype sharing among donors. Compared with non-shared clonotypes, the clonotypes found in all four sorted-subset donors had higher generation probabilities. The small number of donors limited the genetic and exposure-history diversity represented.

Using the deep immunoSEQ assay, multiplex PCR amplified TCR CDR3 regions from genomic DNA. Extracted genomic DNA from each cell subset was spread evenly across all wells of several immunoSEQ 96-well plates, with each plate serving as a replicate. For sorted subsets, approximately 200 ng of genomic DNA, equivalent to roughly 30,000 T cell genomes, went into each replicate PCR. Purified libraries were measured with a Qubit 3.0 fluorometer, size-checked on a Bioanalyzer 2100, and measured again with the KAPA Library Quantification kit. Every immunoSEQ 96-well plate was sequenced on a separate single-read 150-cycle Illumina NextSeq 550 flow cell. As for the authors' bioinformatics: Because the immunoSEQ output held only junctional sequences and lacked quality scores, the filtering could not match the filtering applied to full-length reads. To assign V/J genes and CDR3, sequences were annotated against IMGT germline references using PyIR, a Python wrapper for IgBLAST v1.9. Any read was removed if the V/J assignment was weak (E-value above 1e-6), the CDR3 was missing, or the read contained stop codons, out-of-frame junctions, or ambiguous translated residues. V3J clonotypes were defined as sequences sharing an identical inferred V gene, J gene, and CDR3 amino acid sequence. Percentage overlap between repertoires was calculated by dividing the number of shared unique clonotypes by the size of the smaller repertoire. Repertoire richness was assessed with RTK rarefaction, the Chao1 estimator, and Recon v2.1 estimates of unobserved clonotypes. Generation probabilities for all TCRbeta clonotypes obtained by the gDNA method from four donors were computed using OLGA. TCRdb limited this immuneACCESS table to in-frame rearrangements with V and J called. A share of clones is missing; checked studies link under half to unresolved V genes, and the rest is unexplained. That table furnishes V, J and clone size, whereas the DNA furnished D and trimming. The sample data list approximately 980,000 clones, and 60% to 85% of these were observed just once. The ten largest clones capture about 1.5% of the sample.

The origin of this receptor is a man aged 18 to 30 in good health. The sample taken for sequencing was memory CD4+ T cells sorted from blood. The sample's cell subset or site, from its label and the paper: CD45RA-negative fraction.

The CDR3 protein is CASSQATGRLEAFF. The sequenced DNA is TGCGCCAGCAGCCAAGCGACAGGGCGGCTTGAAGCTTTCTTT. The V gene is TRBV4-1 and the J gene is TRBJ1-1; the junction holds 7 bases that match TRBD1. The germline V end is reduced by 1 base and the J end by 7 bases; junction bases left unmatched: 6. From cysteine to phenylalanine, the CDR3 is 14 amino acids long. Of the read, only the CDR3 DNA is kept; its 42 bases are in frame from base 1. CDR1 MGHRA and CDR2 YSYEKL were looked up in the germline V gene.